This TCR beta chain was documented in a study of blood T cell repertoires in COVID-19. Study information: From the United States, Italy and Spain came samples of acute and convalescent COVID-19. T cells, B-cell-depleted T cells, or PBMCs supplied cDNA or gDNA.

This CDR3 is built from 15 residues. The V gene end was trimmed by 4 bases and the J gene end by 5 bases; junction bases not matched to a gene: 9. Germline V gives CDR1 MNHEY, CDR2 SVGEGT. Authors' processing steps: Amplification of reference gene primers was used by the study to estimate nucleated cell counts. Sequencing used immunoSEQ multiplex PCR; TCRdb keeps in-frame clones, though not all of them. V and J calls and clone size are those listed in that table; D and trimming were worked out from the DNA. Of roughly 80,000 clones listed, about 91% are singletons. The specimen was peripheral blood. The chain couples TRBV6-2 or TRBV6-3 to TRBJ2-5; TRBD1 agrees at 8 bases. The sequence was collected from a woman of 80 years or more with acute or convalescent COVID-19. As DNA, the CDR3 is TGTGCCAGCAGTTCCCCGACACAGGGGGAGGAGACCCAGTACTTC. This encodes CASSSPTQGEETQYF.